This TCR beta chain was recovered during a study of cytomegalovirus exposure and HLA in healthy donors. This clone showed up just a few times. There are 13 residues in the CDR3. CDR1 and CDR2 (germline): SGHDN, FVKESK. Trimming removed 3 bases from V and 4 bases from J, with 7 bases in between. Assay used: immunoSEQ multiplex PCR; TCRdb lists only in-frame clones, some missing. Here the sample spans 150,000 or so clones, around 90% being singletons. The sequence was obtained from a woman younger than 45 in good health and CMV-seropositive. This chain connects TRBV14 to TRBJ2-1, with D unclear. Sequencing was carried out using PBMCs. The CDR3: CASSHNTYNEQFF. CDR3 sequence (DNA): TGTGCCAGCAGCCATAACACGTACAATGAGCAGTTCTTC.